In its sample, the clone carrying this T cell receptor (beta chain) was seen many times. The data belong to a study of T cells in Graves' hyperthyroidism and ophthalmopathy. Amplification targeted TCR beta CDR3 regions from RNA transcripts. The TCR CDR3 was amplified in a first-round RT-PCR using the HTBI primer set. MiXCR, run by TCRdb on the multiplex PCR reads, gives a single entry per CDR3 protein. The repertoire has around 350,000 distinct CDR3 sequences, approximately 19% of them found once; the top ten carry about 3.5%. The V gene's germline CDR1 is LGHDT and CDR2 YNNKEL (reference sequence). Trimming took 4 bases from V and 10 from J, leaving 16 bases between them. This CDR3 is 13 amino acids long.

This chain links TRBV3-1 with TRBJ1-1, with a tentative D call TRBD1 (6 bases). The specimen was blood. The TCR comes from a woman between 18 and 29 years old with Graves' hyperthyroidism. CDR3 loop: CASSPQRQAPAFF. The CDR3, as DNA: TGTGCCAGCAGCCCTCAGAGACAGGCCCCAGCTTTCTTT.